Following are 22 T cell receptor beta chains from one sample sequenced in a study of vaccination effects on CD4 cells after COVID-19. The table came from immunoSEQ multiplex PCR; TCRdb's copy has only in-frame clones and leaves some out. Of tens of thousands of clones in the sample, around 67% were seen once. These receptors' targets are unknown. ViraFEST used viral peptide pools to expand antigen-specific CD4+ T cells before sequencing. Cultured cells yielded isolated CD4+ T cells after around 10 days. The person had a PCR-confirmed SARS-CoV-2 infection during March to December 2020. This specimen consisted of CD4+ T cells from PBMCs cultured with a peptide pool, obtained before COVID-19 vaccination. The receptor set was obtained from a human donor who had a prior SARS-CoV-2 infection.

J is TRBJ2-7 and V is TRBV7-6; 9 positions match TRBD2. Losses at the gene ends were 6 bases for V and 5 bases for J; bases not matched to a gene: 14. Germline V gene data show CDR1 as SGHVS and CDR2 as FNYEAQ. The CDR3 is 16 residues long. The CDR3 nucleotides are TGTGCCAGCAGTTCAATCAAGGGGACTAGCATCCACGAGCAGTACTTC. Translation gives CASSSIKGTSIHEQYF.

This clone has a handful of counts. The chain joins TRBV4-2 to TRBJ1-6; 9 bases agree with TRBD1. Germline CDR1 and CDR2: LGHNA and YNFKEQ. Losses at the gene ends were 3 bases for V and 9 bases for J; bases not matched to a gene: 15. There are 18 residues in the CDR3. CDR3 sequence: CASSQDRMGQGVGSPLHF. In DNA, the CDR3 is TGTGCCAGCAGCCAGGATCGTATGGGACAGGGAGTCGGTTCACCCCTCCACTTT.

The rearrangement links TRBV7-3 to TRBJ2-1; D unclear. The CDR3 loop spans 13 amino acids. The V gene's germline CDR1 is SGHTA and CDR2 FQGTGA. Trimming cost V 3 bases and J 3 bases, with 6 bases left between them. This CDR3 is CASSFDHYNEQFF. In DNA form, the CDR3 reads TGTGCCAGCAGCTTTGACCACTACAATGAGCAGTTCTTC.

CDR3 region: CASTPGQGALETQYF. The CDR3, as DNA: TGTGCCAGCACTCCGGGACAGGGGGCTTTGGAGACCCAGTACTTC. V usage is TRBV6-5 and J usage is TRBJ2-5; 12 bases are shared with TRBD1. Germline V lookup: CDR1 MNHEY, CDR2 SVGAGI. V gave up 7 bases and J gave up 5 bases; unmatched junction bases: 8. The CDR3 spans 15 residues.

V usage is TRBV20-1 and J usage is TRBJ2-3, with D perhaps matching TRBD1 (5 bases). Germline CDR1 and CDR2: DFQATT and SNEGSKA (reference sequence). Trimming took off 3 bases at V and 3 bases at J, with 13 bases between the two ends. The CDR3 is made up of 14 amino acids. The DNA for the CDR3 is TGCAGTGCTAGTTTTCAGGGCGCGACAGATACGCAGTATTTT. Translating it yields CSASFQGATDTQYF.

This clone was counted between two and nine times. The chain is built from TRBV4-2 and TRBJ2-3; D is possibly TRBD2 (5 bases). Germline V gene sequence: CDR1 LGHNA, CDR2 YNFKEQ. The V gene lost 3 bases and the J gene lost 4 bases, with 17 bases spanning the gap. This CDR3 spans 16 amino acids. The CDR3 region is CASSHAGGLRPDTQYF. Written as DNA, the CDR3 is TGTGCCAGCAGCCATGCCGGCGGGTTACGCCCAGATACGCAGTATTTT.

This clone showed up just once. This chain uses TRBV6-2 or TRBV6-3 with TRBJ2-1; 8 bases fit TRBD1. CDR3 length: 15 amino acids. The V and J ends lost 4 bases and 4 bases, in that order; junction bases with no gene match: 6. The germline V gene has CDR1 MNHEY and CDR2 SVGEGT. The CDR3 region is CASSSQGAFYNEQFF. CDR3 DNA: TGTGCCAGCAGTTCGCAGGGGGCGTTTTACAATGAGCAGTTCTTC.

V gene TRBV14 combines with J gene TRBJ2-7, with D hard to call. V lost 3 bases and J 4 bases, leaving 13 bases between the germline ends. Germline assignment: CDR1 SGHDN and CDR2 FVKESK. This CDR3 is built from 14 residues. As DNA, the CDR3 is TGTGCCAGCAGCCAGCATAGTGTCCTTTACGAGCAGTACTTC. Residues: CASSQHSVLYEQYF.

The CDR3 DNA reads as TGTGCCAGCAGCGCCCGACTAGCTACGGGGACAGATACGCAGTATTTT. It translates to CASSARLATGTDTQYF. The J gene is TRBJ2-3, the V gene TRBV3-1 (or the pseudogene TRBV3-2), with 7 bases fitting TRBD2. CDR1 LGHDT and CDR2 YNNKEL come from the germline V gene (reference sequence). The CDR3 spans 16 residues. Germline trimming cut 5 bases from V and 3 bases from J; bases unmatched to any gene: 11.

The V gene is TRBV9, the J gene TRBJ2-3, with 8 bases aligning to TRBD2. The germline V gene encodes CDR1 SGDLS and CDR2 YYNGEE. Trimming took 4 bases from V and 4 from J; bases not matched to a gene: 14. The CDR3 contains 17 residues. The CDR3 coding sequence is TGTGCCAGCAGCTTCCGACACTCGGGAGGGCCCGCAGATACGCAGTATTTT. Translation gives CASSFRHSGGPADTQYF.

The chain recombines TRBV9 with TRBJ2-4, with TRBD1 matching 7 bases. Trimming cost V 4 bases and J 3 bases; bases outside gene matches: 7. This CDR3 region has 15 residues. Germline CDR1 is SGDLS and CDR2 is YYNGEE. CDR3 sequence reads: CASSLSDRVKNIQYF. The CDR3 DNA reads as TGTGCCAGCAGCCTTAGCGACAGGGTCAAAAACATTCAGTACTTC.

The J gene is TRBJ2-3, the V gene TRBV19, with TRBD2 matching 9 bases. Trimming took 9 bases from V and 8 from J; bases not matched to a gene: 12. CDR1 and CDR2 from the germline V gene are LNHDA and SQIVND (reference sequence). The CDR3 runs 14 residues. The CDR3 spells CASEAGGHRGTQYF. CDR3 coding DNA: TGTGCCAGCGAGGCGGGAGGGCACAGAGGTACGCAGTATTTT.

This clone was counted between two and nine times. This chain joins TRBV19 and TRBJ1-6; D ambiguous. The CDR3 extends over 13 amino acids. Trimming removed 9 bases at V and 0 bases at J, with 6 bases between. The germline CDR1 and CDR2 sequences are LNHDA and SQIVND (reference sequence). CDR3 coding DNA: TGTGCCAGCGCCGGCTCCTATAATTCACCCCTCCACTTT. This translates into CASAGSYNSPLHF.

This chain connects TRBV11-3 to TRBJ2-2, with TRBD2 as a possible D gene (5 bases). Germline loops: CDR1 SGHNT, CDR2 YENEEA. CDR3 length: 15 amino acids. V shed 5 bases and J shed 0 bases, with 10 bases lying between them. CDR3 in DNA: TGTGCCAGCAGCCGGAGGCAGGCGAACACCGGGGAGCTGTTTTTT. Translation: CASSRRQANTGELFF. The whole variable domain, remainder taken from reference TRBV11-3 and TRBJ2-2, is EAGVVQSPRYKIIEKKQPVAFWCNPISGHNTLYWYLQNLGQGPELLIRYENEEAVDDSQLPKDRFSAERLKGVDSTLKIQPAELGDSAVYLCASSRRQANTGELFFGEGSRLTVL.

This clone was observed a single time. The chain employs TRBV6-5 and TRBJ2-3, with 8 bases identical to TRBD1. V was clipped by 8 bases and J by 2 bases; unmatched bases: 9. The CDR3 extends over 15 amino acids. CDR1 is MNHEY and CDR2 is SVGAGI in the germline V gene. DNA of the CDR3: TGTGCCAGCCAAGGGGACAGGAGTTACACAGATACGCAGTATTTT. Protein product: CASQGDRSYTDTQYF.

This clone was observed once. The chain uses TRBV5-1 and TRBJ2-2; the D gene could be TRBD1 or TRBD2 (6 bases each). Trimming left V 6 bases short and J 4 bases short, with 19 bases between. Per germline, CDR1 SGHRS and CDR2 YFSETQ. This CDR3 has 16 residues. The CDR3, as DNA: TGCGCCAGCACCGTTATGGGGGGCGCGAGCACCGGGGAGCTGTTTTTT. Amino acids: CASTVMGGASTGELFF.

This chain's CDR3 is CASTKGSSGTDTQYF. The CDR3 region has the DNA TGTGCCAGTACCAAGGGGTCTAGCGGCACAGATACGCAGTATTTT. The chain links TRBV19 to TRBJ2-3, with D possibly TRBD2 on 6 matching bases. This CDR3 is built from 15 residues. Trimming removed 7 bases at V and 1 base at J, with 15 bases between. Germline V gene data show CDR1 as LNHDA and CDR2 as SQIVND (reference sequence).

This chain joins TRBV5-5 and TRBJ1-3; 7 nucleotides align to TRBD1. The J segment lost 0 bases and the V segment lost 6 bases, leaving 9 bases of the junction unmatched. CDR3 size: 16 residues. Germline loops: CDR1 SGHKS, CDR2 YYEKEE (reference sequence). The CDR3: CASTRGQPSSGNTIYF. The CDR3 DNA sequence: TGTGCCAGCACCCGGGGACAGCCGAGCTCTGGAAACACCATATATTTT.

J is TRBJ2-3 and V is TRBV9; 11 nucleotides align to TRBD2. The trim removed 4 bases at V and 4 bases at J, leaving 17 bases unmatched. In germline, CDR1 is SGDLS, CDR2 YYNGEE. The CDR3 contains 19 residues. The CDR3 DNA reads TGTGCCAGCAGCTTCGATAGCGGGAGGGCCGTATCTGATTCAGATACGCAGTATTTT. This sequence encodes CASSFDSGRAVSDSDTQYF. Full variable domain (remainder filled in from reference TRBV9 and TRBJ2-3): DSGVTQTPKHLITATGQRVTLRCSPRSGDLSVYWYQQSLDQGLQFLIQYYNGEERAKGNILERFSAQQFPDLHSELNLSSLELGDSALYFCASSFDSGRAVSDSDTQYFGPGTRLTVL.

The J gene is TRBJ1-5, the V gene TRBV29-1, with 7 bases fitting TRBD1. CDR1 is SQVTM and CDR2 is ANQGSEA in the germline V gene. This CDR3 is built from 13 residues. J gave up 6 bases and V 4 bases, and 6 bases lay outside the gene matches. This chain's CDR3 is CSVADRVSQPQHF. The CDR3, as DNA: TGCAGCGTTGCCGACAGGGTTAGTCAGCCCCAGCATTTT.

Only a few counts were recorded for this clone. The genes are TRBV4-1 and TRBJ2-1; D may be TRBD1 or TRBD2 (6 bases each). The V gene's germline CDR1 is MGHRA and CDR2 YSYEKL. The V end was cut by 0 bases, the J end by 7 bases, with 19 bases between. The CDR3 runs to 17 residues. CDR3 region: CASSQDADSLGGNEQFF. CDR3 nucleotides: TGCGCCAGCAGCCAAGACGCTGACTCGTTAGGGGGGAATGAGCAGTTCTTC.

The chain combines TRBV5-1 with TRBJ2-3; tentatively, D is TRBD2 (7 bases). Germline lookup yields CDR1 SGHRS and CDR2 YFSETQ. Trimming took off 0 bases at V and 2 bases at J, with 19 bases between the two ends. The CDR3 is 18 residues long. For the CDR3, the DNA is TGCGCCAGCAGCTTGGGAAGGGGGGGCGAAGAAAACACAGATACGCAGTATTTT. It yields the protein CASSLGRGGEENTDTQYF.